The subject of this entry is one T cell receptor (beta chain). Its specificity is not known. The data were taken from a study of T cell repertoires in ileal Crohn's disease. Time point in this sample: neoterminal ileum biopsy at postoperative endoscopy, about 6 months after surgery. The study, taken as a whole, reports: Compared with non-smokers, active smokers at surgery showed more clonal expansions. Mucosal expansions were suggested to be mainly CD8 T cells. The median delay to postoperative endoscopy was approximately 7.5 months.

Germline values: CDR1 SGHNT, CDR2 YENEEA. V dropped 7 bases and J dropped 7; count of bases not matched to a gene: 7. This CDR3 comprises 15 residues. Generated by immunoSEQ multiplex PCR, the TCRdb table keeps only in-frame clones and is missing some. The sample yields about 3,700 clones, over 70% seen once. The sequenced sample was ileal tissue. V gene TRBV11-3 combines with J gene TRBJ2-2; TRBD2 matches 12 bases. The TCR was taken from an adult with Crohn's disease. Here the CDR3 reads CASNRLAGANGELFF. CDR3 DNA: TGTGCCAGCAATCGACTAGCGGGAGCTAACGGGGAGCTGTTTTTT.